This T cell receptor beta chain originates from a study of blood T cell repertoires in COVID-19. Symptom resolution, clearance, or two negative PCRs marked donors in Cohort 3 as recovered. TCRdb keeps only in-frame clones here, not all; method: immunoSEQ multiplex PCR. The sample has fewer than 250,000 clones, around 85% seen once. Germline V gives CDR1 LNHDA, CDR2 SQIVND (reference sequence). V lost 6 bases and J lost 11, with 20 bases in between. CDR3 length: 14 residues. The receptor was isolated from a woman between 25 and 40 years old who had recovered from COVID-19. Material: PBMCs or T cells enriched from blood (not recorded which). This rearrangement joins TRBV19 to TRBJ1-3; D may be TRBD1 (5 bases). Here the CDR3 DNA reads TGTGCCAGTAGCCGACCACAGGAGAGGTTCGCCATATATTTT. Its translation: CASSRPQERFAIYF.